This TCR beta chain is drawn from a study of graft-versus-host responses after intestinal transplantation (dated by TCRdb to about 2021). For the study in its entirety: The transplants that recipients got were multivisceral, liver-intestinal, or isolated intestinal. Rather than being sequenced by the commercial service, samples from three later patients were sequenced in-house on an Illumina MiSeq and processed with MiXCR. Every recipient was given anti-thymocyte globulin induction, then maintenance tacrolimus and steroids for around three years. Alloreactive clones were identified by sequencing pre-transplant mixed lymphocyte reaction products and comparing them with unstimulated pre-transplant donor and recipient T cells. Bulk TCR-beta CDR3 sequencing was used to track graft-versus-host and host-versus-graft alloreactive T cell clones in the graft, circulation and bone marrow after intestinal transplantation. The cohort enrolled around 25 intestinal transplant recipients including one retransplant, and 3 patients lacking pretransplant specimens were excluded. Donor T cell macrochimerism was defined as a peak of at least 4% donor T cells among recipient peripheral blood mononuclear cells. On the study overall, not on this receptor specifically: The relatively low number and heterogeneity of intestinal transplant patients limited the conclusions. GvH clones turned up in recipient bone marrow, with some appearing earlier in ileal mucosa or blood, a pattern consistent with an intestinal mucosal origin. Peak levels of circulating GvH clones were associated with declines in HvG clones early after transplant. In the allografts of patients with donor T cell macrochimerism, GvH to HvG T cell clonal ratios were high.

Per the germline V gene, SGHRS is the CDR1 and YFSETQ is the CDR2. The CDR3 runs 13 residues from the cysteine to the phenylalanine. CDR3 DNA only is kept here, 39 bases in frame from base 1. V drops 2 bases and J drops 5 bases, leaving 10 bases in between. The library was obtained by the immunoSEQ multiplex PCR assay. For most patients, genomic DNA was isolated with the Qiagen DNeasy Blood and Tissue Kit and sent frozen to Adaptive Biotechnologies for TCR sequencing. Adaptive Biotechnologies carried out high-throughput TCR-beta CDR3 sequencing of genomic DNA for most patients. Turning to the authors' computational methods: Adaptive's ImmunoSEQ software was the source of the TCR sequencing data for about 17 patients, while a few other patients were processed with MiXCR and VDJtools. CD4 versus CD8 sorting errors were corrected by removing sequences found in both subsets at a frequency ratio below 5:1. CDR3 nucleotide sequences shared between donor and recipient were removed because the origin of such sequences could not be assigned. To count as alloreactive, a clone needed at least 2-fold expansion over unstimulated cells and a minimum CFSE-low frequency of 0.002% (template counts) or 0.001% (read counts). Clones detected in sequenced pre-transplant spleen, lymph node, or MLR CFSE-low populations of the donor or recipient were defined as mappable. The cumulative frequency of alloreactive clones was calculated as a percentage of all sequences, weighted by copy number. TCRdb provides this immuneACCESS table in a form limited to in-frame rearrangements. Some clones are lacking; in checked studies, under half of them reflect an unresolved V gene, and why the rest are absent is not known. V and J calls and clone size are as listed in that table; D and trimming were resolved from the DNA. This sample is represented by tens of thousands of clones; about four fifths of them were singletons. The leading ten clones occupy 0.45% to 0.55% of the sample.

About this clone: The antigen this receptor binds is unknown. No base quality information exists; no much larger clone differs at one position.

Explained via the paper, the time point label denotes: cells obtained before transplantation from donor or recipient. CD3+CD4+ and CD3+CD8+ populations were FACS-sorted from unstimulated pre-transplant donor and recipient cells taken from spleen or lymph nodes. Rearrangement joined TRBV5-1 to TRBJ1-1, with a tentative D gene TRBD1 over 5 matching bases. The TCR originated in a human donor who was the organ donor for an intestinal transplant. Source: unstimulated CD4+ T cells sorted from spleen or lymph node cells, taken before transplant. The CDR3 region has the sequence CASSFQGRTEAFF. The DNA reads as follows: TGCGCCAGCAGCTTCCAGGGTCGGACTGAAGCTTTCTTT.